These 19 T cell receptor beta chains were all obtained from the same sample, sequenced in a study of cytomegalovirus exposure and HLA in healthy donors (TCRdb year 2017). Library construction relied on the immunoSEQ multiplex PCR assay. For the multiplex PCR, a mixture combining 60 forward primers for TCR Vbeta segments and 13 reverse primers for TCR Jbeta segments was used. Sourced from immuneACCESS, this table was stored by TCRdb with only in-frame sequences that have V and J called. A share of the clones is absent; for the studies checked, an unresolved V gene accounts for under half, and the remainder has no known explanation. This sample holds around 130,000 clones; approximately 74% were observed only once. 6% to 8.5% of the sample comes from the top ten. The sequenced sample was PBMCs. The receptors originated from a man aged 35 to 55 in good health and CMV-seropositive.

CDR3 nucleotides: TGCGCCAGCAGCCAAGGGGGACGACAGAATTCACCCCTCCACTTT. Translated: CASSQGGRQNSPLHF. The chain links TRBV5-1 to TRBJ1-6; possible D gene TRBD1, 6 bases. The ends were cut back, 4 bases at V and 7 bases at J, with 15 bases in the middle. In germline, CDR1 is SGHRS, CDR2 YFSETQ. This CDR3 region has 15 residues.

The chain joins TRBV19 to TRBJ2-2; TRBD2 is a possible D gene (6 bases). Germline loops: CDR1 LNHDA, CDR2 SQIVND (reference sequence). This CDR3 has 14 residues. Trimming took off 1 base at V and 8 bases at J, with 11 bases between the two ends. CDR3 bases: TGTGCCAGTAGTATAGCGGGGGTCTCAGGGGAGCTGTTTTTT. Translated: CASSIAGVSGELFF.

The rearrangement uses TRBV7-2 and TRBJ1-5, with D possibly being TRBD1 (6 bases). Germline CDR1 reads SGHTA; CDR2 reads FQGNSA. V shed 2 bases and J shed 2 bases, with 10 bases lying between them. The CDR3 length is 15 residues. The CDR3 DNA sequence: TGTGCCAGCAGCTTATATAAGGGGGGCAATCAGCCCCAGCATTTT. It encodes CASSLYKGGNQPQHF.

The chain links TRBV10-1 to TRBJ2-7; 7 bases are shared with TRBD2. Trimming cost V 6 bases and J 5 bases; bases outside gene matches: 7. Germline V CDR1 and CDR2: WNHNN, SYGVQD (reference sequence). The CDR3 is 13 amino acids. CDR3 nucleotide sequence: TGCGCCAGCAGCCTTAGACGGGGGGACGAGCAGTACTTC. This gives the protein CASSLRRGDEQYF.

The V call is TRBV28, the J call TRBJ2-7, with TRBD2 matching over 10 bases. Per the germline V gene, CDR1 is MDHEN and CDR2 is SYDVKM. The junction had 11 bases not matched to a gene; V was cut back by 6 bases and J by 9 bases. The CDR3 has 14 residues. The CDR3 DNA follows: TGTGCCAGCAGCCGGACTAGCGGTCTCCTGGGGCAGTACTTC. It yields the protein CASSRTSGLLGQYF. The complete variable domain, with remaining parts taken from reference TRBV28 and TRBJ2-7, reads DVKVTQSSRYLVKRTGEKVFLECVQDMDHENMFWYRQDPGLGLRLIYFSYDVKMKEKGDIPEGYSVSREKKERFSLILESASTNQTSMYLCASSRTSGLLGQYFGPGTRLTVT.

This clone is a singleton in its sample. This chain connects TRBV6-1 to TRBJ2-3; a possible D gene is TRBD1 (6 bases). V dropped 3 bases and J dropped 6 bases, with 31 bases sitting between them. CDR1 is MNHNS, CDR2 SASEGT, per germline. The CDR3 is made up of 20 amino acids. The CDR3 is CASSDIRATPGHLKVDTQYF. The CDR3 DNA reads TGTGCCAGCAGTGATATTCGGGCCACCCCGGGACACCTGAAGGTGGATACGCAGTATTTT.

In the case of this clone: This sample includes further DNA sequences coding for the same CDR3. The J gene is TRBJ2-5, the V gene TRBV4-2; 8 nucleotides line up with TRBD2. V dropped 0 bases and J dropped 5; count of bases not matched to a gene: 5. The CDR3 length is 15 residues. CDR1 LGHNA and CDR2 YNFKEQ come from the germline V gene. DNA of the CDR3: TGTGCCAGCAGCCAAGATCGGGGGGGTCAGGAGACCCAGTACTTC. Amino acid sequence: CASSQDRGGQETQYF.

This clone was seen a handful of times. The rearrangement links TRBV27 to TRBJ1-1; tentative D call: TRBD1 (5 bases). V was trimmed by 4 bases and J by 5 bases, leaving 17 bases between them. This CDR3 is 15 amino acids long. Germline lookup yields CDR1 MNHEY and CDR2 SMNVEV (reference sequence). As DNA, the CDR3 is TGTGCCAGCAGTTGGGGCGGCCCTGCCGCTACTGAAGCTTTCTTT. The encoded protein is CASSWGGPAATEAFF.

The CDR3 here is CASSPPDRGKMKPQHF. The CDR3 DNA is TGTGCCAGCTCACCCCCCGACAGGGGGAAGATGAAGCCCCAGCATTTT. V gene TRBV18 combines with J gene TRBJ1-5; 9 bases agree with TRBD1. CDR3 length equals 16 residues. V lost 3 bases to trimming and J lost 8 bases; unmatched junction nucleotides: 11. Germline V lookup: CDR1 KGHSH, CDR2 LQKENI.

J is TRBJ2-2 and V is TRBV6-6; maybe TRBD2 (6 bases). The CDR3 is 15 amino acids. Germline CDR1 and CDR2: MNHNY and SVGAGI (reference sequence). V was cut by 6 bases and J by 7 bases, with 18 bases left in between. CDR3 coding DNA: TGTGCCAGCAGACCGGACACCGGAGGGAGCGGGGAGCTGTTTTTT. Translated: CASRPDTGGSGELFF.

The chain couples TRBV7-6 to TRBJ1-4, with D perhaps matching TRBD1 (6 bases). Germline V gene lookup returns CDR1 SGHVS and CDR2 FNYEAQ. The V gene lost 5 bases and the J gene lost 3 bases, with 13 bases spanning the gap. The CDR3 totals 15 residues. The DNA for the CDR3 is TGTGCCAGCAGCGAGGGGGTTGCAGCTAATGAAAAACTGTTTTTT. It translates to CASSEGVAANEKLFF.

This clone has a handful of counts. The V and J genes are TRBV19 and TRBJ1-4; D is unclear. V lost 6 bases, J lost 3 bases, and 20 bases lay in between. The CDR3 length is 17 residues. Looked up from germline, CDR1 is LNHDA and CDR2 is SQIVND (reference sequence). The CDR3 DNA follows: TGTGCCAGTAGCTCTAATGTGGATTTAGCGGCTAATGAAAAACTGTTTTTT. Translation gives CASSSNVDLAANEKLFF.

This clone was seen a handful of times. The genes are TRBV2 and TRBJ1-1; D is possibly TRBD1 (5 bases). V shed 7 bases and J shed 1 base, with 16 bases lying between them. There are 15 residues in the CDR3. Germline lookup yields CDR1 SNHLY and CDR2 FYNNEI. CDR3: CASIGWGGSNTEAFF. CDR3 DNA sequence: TGTGCCAGCATTGGGTGGGGCGGTTCGAACACTGAAGCTTTCTTT.

The rearrangement uses TRBV28 and TRBJ1-1, with 8 bases aligning to TRBD1. J gave up 7 bases and V 5 bases, and 6 bases lay outside the gene matches. CDR3 length equals 13 residues. The germline gives CDR1 MDHEN, CDR2 SYDVKM. CDR3 nucleotides: TGTGCCAGCAGTCAGGGACAGGAGGATGAAGCTTTCTTT. Translating it yields CASSQGQEDEAFF. Full variable domain (outside the CDR3, taken from reference TRBV28 and TRBJ1-1): DVKVTQSSRYLVKRTGEKVFLECVQDMDHENMFWYRQDPGLGLRLIYFSYDVKMKEKGDIPEGYSVSREKKERFSLILESASTNQTSMYLCASSQGQEDEAFFGQGTRLTVV.

This clone turned up a few times. The V and J genes are TRBV7-6 and TRBJ1-6; D call uncertain. The CDR3 length is 15 residues. V gave up 5 bases and J gave up 5 bases, with 13 bases separating them. Germline V gene sequence: CDR1 SGHVS, CDR2 FNYEAQ. CDR3 amino acids: CASSPRRADNSPLHF. Written as DNA, the CDR3 is TGTGCCAGCAGCCCCCGGAGGGCGGATAATTCACCCCTCCACTTT.

The gene calls are TRBV6-5 and TRBJ1-5; 10 bases match TRBD1. The CDR3 contains 15 residues. Germline-derived CDR1 and CDR2 are MNHEY and SVGAGI. J gave up 4 bases and V 6 bases, and 6 bases lay outside the gene matches. The CDR3 spells CASRPGQGLNQPQHF. CDR3 nucleotide sequence: TGTGCCAGCAGACCGGGACAGGGGCTGAATCAGCCCCAGCATTTT.

The gene calls are TRBV5-4 and TRBJ2-5, with 9 positions matching TRBD1. CDR1 SGHNT and CDR2 YYREEE come from the germline V gene (reference sequence). V lost 0 bases and J lost 3; bases outside the gene matches: 0. The CDR3 loop spans 14 amino acids. The DNA of the CDR3 is TGTGCCAGCAGCTTGGGGACAGGGGAAGAGACCCAGTACTTC. Translating it yields CASSLGTGEETQYF.

The V call is TRBV28, the J call TRBJ1-1; 11 bases map to TRBD1. CDR1 MDHEN and CDR2 SYDVKM come from the germline V gene. This CDR3 is built from 15 residues. V was clipped by 2 bases and J by 7 bases; unmatched bases: 6. The chain's CDR3 is CASSLPDRGQGEAFF. CDR3 sequence (DNA): TGTGCCAGCAGTTTACCGGACAGGGGGCAAGGTGAAGCTTTCTTT.

This clone was counted a few times. The V gene is TRBV28, the J gene TRBJ1-1; 8 nucleotides match TRBD1. CDR3 size: 15 residues. The J segment lost 5 bases and the V segment lost 5 bases, leaving 10 bases of the junction unmatched. CDR1 is MDHEN and CDR2 is SYDVKM in the germline V gene. DNA for the CDR3: TGTGCCAGCAGTCCCCTGGACAGGGCGCTAACTGAAGCTTTCTTT. Amino acid sequence: CASSPLDRALTEAFF.